This T cell receptor (beta chain) is drawn from a study of CD4 T cells in relation to SARS-CoV-2 and coronaviruses. Study-level information: ViraFEST: approximately eleven-day antigen culture of PBMCs, then TCR beta CDR3 sequencing. General study points: Around 62% of donors had memory CD4+ clonotypes crossrecognizing SARS-CoV-2 and common cold coronavirus spike. Crossreactivity was assessed only for spike protein, not other viral proteins.

The junction had 5 bases not matched to a gene; V was cut back by 2 bases and J by 5 bases. The CDR3 is 15 residues long. Germline V gene lookup returns CDR1 MRHNA and CDR2 SNTAGT. TCRdb keeps only in-frame clones here, not all; method: immunoSEQ multiplex PCR. The table includes about 26,000 clones, about 77% detected once. For this clone: Its antigen is not identified.

Before the COVID-19 pandemic, during about 2010-2018, CD4+ T cells were taken from unexposed donors. After roughly 9 days of culture, CD4+ T cells were isolated. Sequencing was done on a sample of CD4+ T cells from PBMCs, cultured in vitro. The chain joins TRBV6-4 to TRBJ2-2, with 7 bases matching TRBD1. The TCR sequence derives from a human donor in good health. The CDR3 spells CASSDGTVPTGELFF. CDR3 nucleotide sequence: TGTGCCAGCAGTGACGGGACAGTCCCTACCGGGGAGCTGTTTTTT.